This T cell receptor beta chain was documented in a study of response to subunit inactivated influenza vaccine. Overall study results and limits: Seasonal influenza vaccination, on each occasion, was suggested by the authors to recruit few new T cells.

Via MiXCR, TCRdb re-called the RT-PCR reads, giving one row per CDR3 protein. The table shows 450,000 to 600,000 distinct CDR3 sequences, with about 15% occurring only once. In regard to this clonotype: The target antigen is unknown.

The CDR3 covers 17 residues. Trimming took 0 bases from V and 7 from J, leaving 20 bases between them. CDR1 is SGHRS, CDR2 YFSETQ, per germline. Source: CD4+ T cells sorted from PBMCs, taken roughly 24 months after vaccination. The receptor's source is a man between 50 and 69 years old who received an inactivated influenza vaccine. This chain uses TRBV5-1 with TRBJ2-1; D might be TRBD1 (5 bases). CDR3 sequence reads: CASSLGGFPQGPNEQFF. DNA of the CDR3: TGCGCCAGCAGCTTGGGGGGATTCCCCCAGGGTCCGAATGAGCAGTTCTTC.